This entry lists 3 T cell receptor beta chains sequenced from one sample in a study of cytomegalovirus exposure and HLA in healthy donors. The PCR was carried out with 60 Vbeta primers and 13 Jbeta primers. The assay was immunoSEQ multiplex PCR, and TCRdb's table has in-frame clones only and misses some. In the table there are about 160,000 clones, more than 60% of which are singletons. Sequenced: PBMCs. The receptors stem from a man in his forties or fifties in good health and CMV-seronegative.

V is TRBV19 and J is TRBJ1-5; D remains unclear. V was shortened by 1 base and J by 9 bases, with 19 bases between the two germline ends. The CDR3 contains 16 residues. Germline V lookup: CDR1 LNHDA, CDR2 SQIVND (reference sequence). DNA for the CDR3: TGTGCCAGTAGTATAGGCCCCCTGGTCCCCTATGGGCCCCAGCATTTT. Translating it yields CASSIGPLVPYGPQHF.

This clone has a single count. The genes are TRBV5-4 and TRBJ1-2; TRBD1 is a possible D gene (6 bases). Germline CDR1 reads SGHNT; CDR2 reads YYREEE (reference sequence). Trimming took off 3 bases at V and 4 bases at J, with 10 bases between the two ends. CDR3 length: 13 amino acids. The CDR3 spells CASSWTVGYGYTF. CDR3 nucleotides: TGTGCCAGCAGCTGGACAGTCGGCTATGGCTACACCTTC.

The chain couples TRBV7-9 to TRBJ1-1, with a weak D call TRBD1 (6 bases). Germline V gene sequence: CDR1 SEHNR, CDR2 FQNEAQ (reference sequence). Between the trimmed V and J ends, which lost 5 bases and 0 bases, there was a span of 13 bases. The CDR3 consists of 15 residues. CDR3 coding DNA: TGTGCCAGCAGCCCTCGACAGGTTGTGAACACTGAAGCTTTCTTT. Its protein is CASSPRQVVNTEAFF.